The table lists the clone carrying this T cell receptor (beta chain) with a few counts. What it binds is unknown. This specimen belongs to a study of beta chain features in type 1 diabetes. Study results and caveats: It was possible that PCR favored shorter templates, equally so in patients and controls. Patients' naive, central memory and Treg TCRB repertoires seemed closer to one another than those of healthy donors. Fewer junction insertions and more nucleotide deletions appeared in type 1 diabetes patients.

The V gene's germline CDR1 is MRHNA and CDR2 SNTAGT. This CDR3 is 16 amino acids long. V was clipped by 10 bases and J by 0 bases; unmatched bases: 9. Expressed TCRB transcripts got sequenced, as all isolated RNA was reverse transcribed. Generated by immunoSEQ multiplex PCR, the TCRdb table keeps only in-frame clones and is missing some. The sample has roughly 180,000 clones; 10% to 15% are singletons. V gene TRBV6-4 combines with J gene TRBJ2-2, with 9 bases identical to TRBD2. This clonotype was obtained from a woman under 30 in good health. Sequenced input: central memory CD4+ T cells from blood. For the CDR3, the DNA is TGTGCCACCCGACTCTCTAGCGGGGCGAACACCGGGGAGCTGTTTTTT. It specifies CATRLSSGANTGELFF.